What follows are 27 T cell receptor beta chains derived from one specimen sequenced in a study of neoadjuvant nivolumab and ipilimumab in lung cancer (dated by TCRdb to 2018 to 2020). In light of the paper, this sample's time point label describes: at surgical resection after neoadjuvant nivolumab +/- ipilimumab. Library preparation was by the immunoSEQ multiplex PCR assay. TCRdb retrieved this table from immuneACCESS and kept in-frame rearrangements only. Not all clones are present; in checked studies, unresolved V genes account for under half, and no reason is known for the remainder. The sample records roughly 34,000 clones, more than 85% of which are singletons. The ten biggest clones cover 2% to 2.5% of the sample. This specimen was peripheral blood, taken after neoadjuvant nivolumab, alone or with ipilimumab, at or shortly before surgery. The receptor source for this set is an adult with non-small cell lung cancer.

The J gene is TRBJ2-7, the V gene TRBV6-1; tentatively, D is TRBD2 (6 bases). The V gene's germline CDR1 is MNHNS and CDR2 SASEGT. The CDR3 is 15 amino acids. V lost 3 bases to trimming and J lost 0 bases, with 12 bases between them. The CDR3 DNA is TGTGCCAGCAGTGAGGGACTCCCCAGCTCCTACGAGCAGTACTTC. This codes for CASSEGLPSSYEQYF.

The CDR3 loop is CASSGEVAGYYEQYF. The CDR3 DNA is TGTGCCAGCAGTGGGGAAGTAGCGGGCTACTACGAGCAGTACTTC. The genes are TRBV25-1 and TRBJ2-7, with 7 bases lining up with TRBD2. CDR3 length: 15 amino acids. The junction had 9 bases not matched to a gene; V was cut back by 4 bases and J by 3 bases. Germline V gene lookup returns CDR1 MGHDK and CDR2 SYGVNS.

This sequence joins TRBV18 and TRBJ2-5; D is possibly TRBD2 (5 bases). Trimming shortened V by 2 bases and J by 3 bases, and 7 bases separated the two germline ends. Germline assignment: CDR1 KGHSH and CDR2 LQKENI. The CDR3 extends over 13 amino acids. CDR3 nucleotides: TGTGCCAGCTCACCAGGAGGCAAAGAGACCCAGTACTTC. Translating gives CASSPGGKETQYF.

J is TRBJ2-5 and V is TRBV15; D ambiguous. The CDR3 is made up of 14 amino acids. Germline-derived CDR1 and CDR2 are LNHNV and YYDKDF (reference sequence). Trimming left V 0 bases short and J 0 bases short, with 5 bases between. CDR3 sequence: CATSREEDQETQYF. In nucleotides, the CDR3 is TGTGCCACCAGCAGAGAGGAAGACCAAGAGACCCAGTACTTC.

This sequence joins TRBV7-9 and TRBJ2-1; 9 bases are shared with TRBD2. CDR1 and CDR2 from the germline V gene are SEHNR and FQNEAQ (reference sequence). V shed 5 bases, J shed 8 bases, and the junction held 13 bases outside the gene matches. The CDR3 contains 16 residues. CDR3 in DNA: TGTGCCAGCAGCGTAACCCTAGCGGGACCTCAGGATGAGCAGTTCTTC. This gives the protein CASSVTLAGPQDEQFF.

The chain combines TRBV7-3 with TRBJ1-1; D unclear. Germline V lookup: CDR1 SGHTA, CDR2 FQGTGA. The CDR3 length is 13 residues. V lost 5 bases to trimming and J lost 1 base, with 8 bases between them. The CDR3 here is CASSRDRNTEAFF. CDR3 DNA sequence: TGTGCCAGCAGCCGCGACCGGAACACTGAAGCTTTCTTT.

For the CDR3, the DNA is TGTGCCATCAGTTCTACTCAGGGAGAAGCTTTCTTT. Amino acids: CAISSTQGEAFF. The V call is TRBV10-3, the J call TRBJ1-1, with a weak D call TRBD1 (5 bases). Trimming took 5 bases from V and 8 from J, leaving 12 bases between them. The CDR3 consists of 12 residues. Germline assignment: CDR1 ENHRY and CDR2 SYGVKD.

The gene calls are TRBV13 and TRBJ2-1, with 9 bases fitting TRBD2. Germline CDR1 is PRHDT and CDR2 is FYEKMQ (reference sequence). This CDR3 contains 15 residues. V shed 6 bases and J 4 bases; nucleotides not matched to a gene: 7. The CDR3 DNA reads as TGTGCCAGCAGTATCCCTAGCGGGGCTTACAATGAGCAGTTCTTC. Residues: CASSIPSGAYNEQFF.

The chain joins TRBV14 to TRBJ2-1; 9 nucleotides align to TRBD1. The CDR3 loop spans 16 amino acids. The junction had 3 bases not matched to a gene; V was cut back by 0 bases and J by 3 bases. Germline assignment: CDR1 SGHDN and CDR2 FVKESK. The CDR3 bases are TGTGCCAGCAGCCAAGAAAGGGACAGGGACTACAATGAGCAGTTCTTC. It is translated as CASSQERDRDYNEQFF.

V usage is TRBV9 and J usage is TRBJ2-5, with D possibly matching TRBD2 (5 bases). The CDR3 has 13 residues. Germline values: CDR1 SGDLS, CDR2 YYNGEE. V lost 0 bases to trimming and J lost 4 bases, with 7 bases between them. The CDR3 region has the DNA TGTGCCAGCAGCGTAGGTGGAGGAGAGACCCAGTACTTC. Translating gives CASSVGGGETQYF.

The CDR3 spells CASSQDEGTGYEQYF. CDR3 DNA sequence: TGCGCCAGCAGCCAAGATGAAGGGACAGGTTACGAGCAGTACTTC. V gene TRBV4-1 combines with J gene TRBJ2-7; 8 bases align to TRBD1. From germline, CDR1 is MGHRA and CDR2 YSYEKL. Losses at the gene ends were 0 bases for V and 4 bases for J; bases not matched to a gene: 5. The CDR3 consists of 15 residues.

This clone occurred once. This chain links TRBV6-1 with TRBJ2-3, with a possible D match to TRBD1 (6 bases). Trimming stripped 6 bases from V and 2 bases from J, with 12 bases between. CDR1 is MNHNS and CDR2 is SASEGT in the germline V gene. This CDR3 has 14 amino acids. Here the CDR3 reads CASRHTGITDTQYF. The CDR3 DNA follows: TGTGCCAGCAGACACACAGGGATCACAGATACGCAGTATTTT.

The rearrangement uses TRBV29-1 and TRBJ2-7; 11 bases are a match to TRBD2. V was pared by 4 bases and J by 5 bases, with 7 bases of the junction left unmatched. Germline V gives CDR1 SQVTM, CDR2 ANQGSEA. CDR3 length: 14 residues. CDR3 amino acids: CSVVASGRPNEQYF. In DNA, the CDR3 is TGCAGCGTTGTCGCTAGCGGGAGGCCGAACGAGCAGTACTTC.

The CDR3 nucleotides are TGTGCCAGCAGCCCCGGTCACAGCACCGGGGAGCTGTTTTTT. This codes for CASSPGHSTGELFF. The chain joins TRBV4-2 to TRBJ2-2; D call uncertain. Trimming removed 4 bases at V and 4 bases at J, with 10 bases between. Germline V gene data show CDR1 as LGHNA and CDR2 as YNFKEQ. The CDR3 contains 14 residues.

This chain connects TRBV19 to TRBJ1-5; D is undetermined. The CDR3 runs 16 residues. V lost 4 bases and J lost 0, with 13 bases in between. Looked up from germline, CDR1 is LNHDA and CDR2 is SQIVND (reference sequence). CDR3 sequence (DNA): TGTGCCAGTAGTAATCTGGCCAGACATAGCAATCAGCCCCAGCATTTT. Translated, it gives CASSNLARHSNQPQHF.

This rearrangement joins TRBV5-1 to TRBJ1-2; 7 bases are shared with TRBD1. The V gene end was trimmed by 5 bases and the J gene end by 6 bases; junction bases not matched to a gene: 16. The CDR3 sequence is 16 residues long. Germline CDR1 reads SGHRS; CDR2 reads YFSETQ. The CDR3 bases are TGCGCCAGCAGAAAGGAGGTGGCGACCACAGGGGATGGCTACACCTTC. Protein product: CASRKEVATTGDGYTF. Filled out from reference TRBV5-1 and TRBJ1-2, the complete variable domain reads KAGVTQTPRYLIKTRGQQVTLSCSPISGHRSVSWYQQTPGQGLQFLFEYFSETQRNKGNFPGRFSGRQFSNSRSEMNVSTLELGDSALYLCASRKEVATTGDGYTFGSGTRLTVV.

The chain employs TRBV5-1 and TRBJ1-2; D is perhaps TRBD1 (5 bases). Trimming shortened V by 0 bases and J by 8 bases, and 8 bases separated the two germline ends. The CDR3 has 12 residues. Germline V gene lookup returns CDR1 SGHRS and CDR2 YFSETQ. The CDR3 DNA reads as TGCGCCAGCAGCTTGGCAGGGAAAGGCTACACCTTC. Its translation: CASSLAGKGYTF.

The chain employs TRBV18 and TRBJ1-1; D ambiguous. Trimming pared 3 bases from V and 0 bases from J, leaving 8 bases between. The germline V gene has CDR1 KGHSH and CDR2 LQKENI. This CDR3 is 14 amino acids long. CDR3 sequence reads: CASSPSQVNTEAFF. CDR3 DNA: TGTGCCAGCTCACCTTCTCAGGTGAACACTGAAGCTTTCTTT.

The chain uses TRBV10-1 and TRBJ1-1, with TRBD1 matching over 8 bases. The germline gives CDR1 WNHNN, CDR2 SYGVQD (reference sequence). Trimming took 4 bases from V and 5 from J; bases not matched to a gene: 3. The CDR3 consists of 13 residues. In nucleotides, the CDR3 is TGCGCCAGCAGTGGGACAGGGAGAACTGAAGCTTTCTTT. Residues: CASSGTGRTEAFF.

In DNA form, the CDR3 reads TGTGCCAGCAGTAGAGGACGGCAGTACCAAGAGACCCAGTACTTC. Encoded protein: CASSRGRQYQETQYF. The rearrangement links TRBV6-1 to TRBJ2-5; D uncertain. Trimming removed 5 bases at V and 0 bases at J, with 13 bases between. The CDR3 runs 15 residues. Per germline, CDR1 MNHNS and CDR2 SASEGT.

The chain links TRBV5-4 to TRBJ2-3; a possible D gene is TRBD1 (6 bases). The germline V and J ends were trimmed by 0 bases and 5 bases, with 13 bases remaining between them. This CDR3 has 15 residues. The germline V gene has CDR1 SGHNT and CDR2 YYREEE (reference sequence). The CDR3 DNA sequence: TGTGCCAGCAGCTTGGTTGGGGGCTTCGGAGATACGCAGTATTTT. Protein product: CASSLVGGFGDTQYF.

This chain joins TRBV5-4 and TRBJ1-5, with D possibly matching TRBD1 (6 bases). The V and J ends lost 3 bases and 4 bases respectively, with 20 bases between them. Germline lookup yields CDR1 SGHNT and CDR2 YYREEE (reference sequence). The CDR3 is 17 amino acids. CDR3: CASSSPGQGGSNQPQHF. CDR3 sequence (DNA): TGTGCCAGCAGCTCCCCGGGACAAGGAGGGTCAAATCAGCCCCAGCATTTT.

The chain carries TRBV6-1 and TRBJ2-7; 7 bases are a match to TRBD1. The germline V gene has CDR1 MNHNS and CDR2 SASEGT. This CDR3 spans 14 amino acids. V lost 5 bases and J lost 4; bases outside the gene matches: 8. Here the CDR3 reads CASSIRQGIYEQYF. CDR3 coding DNA: TGTGCCAGCAGTATTCGACAGGGTATATACGAGCAGTACTTC.

The V gene is TRBV19, the J gene TRBJ2-7, with D possibly being TRBD1 or TRBD2 (5 bases each). Germline loops: CDR1 LNHDA, CDR2 SQIVND (reference sequence). The V gene lost 3 bases and the J gene lost 3 bases, with 9 bases spanning the gap. The CDR3 has 13 residues. DNA for the CDR3: TGTGCCAGTAGTATCGGGACGGGCTACGAGCAGTACTTC. Translating it yields CASSIGTGYEQYF.

J is TRBJ2-7 and V is TRBV2; possibly TRBD1 for D (6 bases). From germline, CDR1 is SNHLY and CDR2 FYNNEI. Trimming took off 4 bases at V and 2 bases at J, with 12 bases between the two ends. This CDR3 is built from 14 residues. The CDR3 DNA follows: TGTGCCAGCAGTGGGATACAGGGACCCTACGAGCAGTACTTC. Its translation: CASSGIQGPYEQYF. Filled out from reference TRBV2 and TRBJ2-7, the complete variable domain reads EPEVTQTPSHQVTQMGQEVILRCVPISNHLYFYWYRQILGQKVEFLVSFYNNEISEKSEIFDDQFSVERPDGSNFTLKIRSTKLEDSAMYFCASSGIQGPYEQYFGPGTRLTVT.

This clone was counted only a few times. V is TRBV7-9 and J is TRBJ2-7; the match to TRBD1 covers 8 bases. V lost 4 bases to trimming and J lost 6 bases; unmatched junction nucleotides: 8. CDR1 and CDR2 (germline): SEHNR, FQNEAQ (reference sequence). This CDR3 contains 14 residues. The CDR3 loop is CASSYGQGVREQYF. For the CDR3, the DNA is TGTGCCAGCAGCTATGGACAGGGAGTACGCGAGCAGTACTTC. Supplemented by reference TRBV7-9 and TRBJ2-7, the full variable domain reads DTGVSQNPRHKITKRGQNVTFRCDPISEHNRLYWYRQTLGQGPEFLTYFQNEAQLEKSRLLSDRFSAERPKGSFSTLEIQRTEQGDSAMYLCASSYGQGVREQYFGPGTRLTVT.

V and J are TRBV5-1 and TRBJ2-5; D not resolved. The V end lost 0 bases, the J end lost 2 bases, and 2 bases lay between the germline ends. The CDR3 consists of 12 residues. Per germline, CDR1 SGHRS and CDR2 YFSETQ. The DNA for the CDR3 is TGCGCCAGCAGCTTGGATCAAGAGACCCAGTACTTC. Translating it yields CASSLDQETQYF.